The 15 T cell receptor beta chains listed next were all sequenced from one sample in a study of blood T cell repertoires in COVID-19. Profiling relied on immunoSEQ multiplex PCR, and the TCRdb table lists in-frame clones only, not all of them. The table records under 200,000 clones, 70% to 90% of them present only once. The material sequenced was peripheral blood. These TCRs come from a man between 70 and 80 years old with active or convalescent COVID-19.

V is TRBV6-5 and J is TRBJ1-4; D not resolved. The ends were cut back, 6 bases at V and 6 bases at J, with 11 bases in the middle. The CDR3 has 13 residues. The V gene's germline CDR1 is MNHEY and CDR2 SVGAGI. In nucleotides, the CDR3 is TGTGCCAGCAGCCGGACTCAGGATGAAAAACTGTTTTTT. Encoded protein: CASSRTQDEKLFF.

The chain combines TRBV3-1 (or the pseudogene TRBV3-2) with TRBJ1-2; a weak D match, TRBD1 (5 bases). Germline lookup yields CDR1 LGHDT and CDR2 YNNKEL (reference sequence). Trimming left V 1 base short and J 4 bases short, with 16 bases between. The CDR3 is 16 amino acids. Written as DNA, the CDR3 is TGTGCCAGCAGCCAAGGCCCCCAGGGAAGCCGCTATGGCTACACCTTC. As protein: CASSQGPQGSRYGYTF.

The rearrangement joins TRBV4-3 to TRBJ2-5; 10 positions agree with TRBD1. With 5 bases clipped from V and 5 bases from J, the junction kept 8 bases outside the gene matches. The CDR3 spans 15 residues. Germline V gives CDR1 LGHNA, CDR2 YSLEER. The CDR3 sequence: CASSTGTGEHETQYF. CDR3 nucleotides: TGCGCCAGCAGCACTGGGACAGGGGAGCATGAGACCCAGTACTTC.

V gene TRBV29-1 combines with J gene TRBJ2-7, with 10 bases fitting TRBD2. Per germline, CDR1 SQVTM and CDR2 ANQGSEA. CDR3 length: 14 amino acids. Trimming cost V 7 bases and J 5 bases; bases outside gene matches: 11. CDR3 sequence reads: CSASQSSGSHEQYF. CDR3 nucleotide sequence: TGCAGCGCGAGCCAGTCTAGCGGGAGTCACGAGCAGTACTTC.

In its sample, this clone was seen once. This chain joins TRBV3-1 (or the pseudogene TRBV3-2) and TRBJ2-7, with D maybe TRBD2 (7 bases). Trimming cost V 1 base and J 5 bases, with 12 bases left between them. The CDR3 has 14 residues. Germline V gene sequence: CDR1 LGHDT, CDR2 YNNKEL (reference sequence). DNA for the CDR3: TGTGCCAGCAGCCAAGCGGGGGGCTCAGACGAGCAGTACTTC. This encodes CASSQAGGSDEQYF.

This clone was recorded only once. The chain joins TRBV7-2 to TRBJ2-1; TRBD2 matches 7 bases. The CDR3 is 17 amino acids. Germline V gene data show CDR1 as SGHTA and CDR2 as FQGNSA. V gave up 0 bases and J gave up 9 bases; unmatched junction bases: 14. CDR3 DNA: TGTGCCAGCAGCTTAGCAACCCCCTTCGGGAGGAATGCTGAGCAGTTCTTC. Protein product: CASSLATPFGRNAEQFF.

The chain employs TRBV13 and TRBJ2-3, with TRBD2 identical over 11 bases. There are 16 residues in the CDR3. V dropped 5 bases and J dropped 4; count of bases not matched to a gene: 8. Germline-derived CDR1 and CDR2 are PRHDT and FYEKMQ (reference sequence). CDR3 region: CASSQLAGVVADTQYF. In DNA, the CDR3 is TGTGCCAGCAGCCAACTAGCGGGAGTAGTCGCAGATACGCAGTATTTT.

The chain joins TRBV3-1 (or the pseudogene TRBV3-2) to TRBJ2-7, with D perhaps TRBD1 (6 bases). CDR1 and CDR2 from the germline V gene are LGHDT and YNNKEL (reference sequence). The CDR3 loop spans 13 amino acids. The ends were cut back, 7 bases at V and 3 bases at J, with 13 bases in the middle. The CDR3 nucleotides are TGTGCCAGCATTCCCAGGGGTCTCTACGAGCAGTACTTC. This gives the protein CASIPRGLYEQYF.

This chain links TRBV5-6 with TRBJ2-1, with D tentatively TRBD2 (6 bases). Germline values: CDR1 SGHDT, CDR2 YYEEEE. This CDR3 comprises 13 residues. V was cut by 10 bases and J by 9 bases, with 20 bases left in between. The CDR3 region has the DNA TGTGCCGTACAAAGCTGGGAGGCTGGTGAGCAGTTCTTC. Its translation: CAVQSWEAGEQFF.

V is TRBV9 and J is TRBJ2-2; unclear D gene. CDR1 and CDR2 (germline): SGDLS, YYNGEE. The CDR3 runs to 15 residues. With 2 bases removed from V and 2 bases from J, the gap between germline ends came to 10 bases. The CDR3, as DNA: TGTGCCAGCAGCGTCGACAATCTAAACACCGGGGAGCTGTTTTTT. Translated, it gives CASSVDNLNTGELFF.

This clone was observed a handful of times. The CDR3 DNA is TGTGCCAGCAGTTGGGGACTGACCCTCCTCTACGAGCAGTACTTC. Protein product: CASSWGLTLLYEQYF. This rearrangement joins TRBV6-2 or TRBV6-3 to TRBJ2-7, with D possibly being TRBD2 (6 bases). With 4 bases removed from V and 3 bases from J, the gap between germline ends came to 16 bases. CDR1 is MNHEY, CDR2 SVGEGT, per germline. This CDR3 is 15 amino acids long.

The chain combines TRBV19 with TRBJ2-3; 7 positions match TRBD1. From germline, CDR1 is LNHDA and CDR2 SQIVND (reference sequence). V lost 10 bases, J lost 5 bases, and 9 bases stayed unmatched. The CDR3 has 13 amino acids. CDR3 sequence: CATSNRGRDTQYF. As DNA, the CDR3 is TGTGCCACCTCTAACAGGGGTCGAGATACGCAGTATTTT.

V is TRBV6-5 and J is TRBJ2-5; 7 nucleotides agree with TRBD1. J lost 5 bases, V lost 8 bases, and 5 bases had no gene match. The V gene's germline CDR1 is MNHEY and CDR2 SVGAGI. This CDR3 has 12 residues. The CDR3 DNA reads TGTGCCAGCGAGAGCAGGGGGGAGACCCAGTACTTC. Its translation is CASESRGETQYF.

This rearrangement joins TRBV6-2 or TRBV6-3 to TRBJ2-1; 11 nucleotides line up with TRBD2. With 6 bases clipped from V and 0 bases from J, the junction kept 16 bases outside the gene matches. This CDR3 has 20 residues. Germline V gives CDR1 MNHEY, CDR2 SVGEGT. CDR3 loop: CASSPPATSGVLTSYNEQFF. CDR3 DNA: TGTGCCAGCAGCCCTCCGGCGACTAGCGGGGTCCTGACCTCCTACAATGAGCAGTTCTTC.

The V gene is TRBV18, the J gene TRBJ1-4; D gene uncertain. This CDR3 has 13 residues. Trimming cost V 3 bases and J 7 bases, with 9 bases left between them. Germline CDR1 and CDR2: KGHSH and LQKENI. DNA for the CDR3: TGTGCCAGCTCACCTAGGGAGACTGAAAAACTGTTTTTT. It is translated as CASSPRETEKLFF.